The 28 T cell receptor beta chains below were found in one sample sequenced in a study of T-cell reconstitution after alpha-beta-depleted transplantation in children. Library preparation (for TCRbeta) was performed with unique molecular identifiers. MiXCR, run by TCRdb on the PCR reads, gives a single entry per CDR3 protein. This sample has 450,000 to 550,000 distinct CDR3 sequences; 11% occur once, and the top ten carry about 14%. Sample: PBMCs, mostly from graft donor cells, taken 180 days after TCRalphabeta/CD19-depleted stem cell transplant. The receptors stem from a female patient aged 2 to 10 who had a stem cell transplant for aplastic anemia, so the T cells may come from the graft donor.

The chain uses TRBV5-1 and TRBJ2-3; no reliable D call. CDR1 is SGHRS and CDR2 is YFSETQ in the germline V gene. The CDR3 covers 10 residues. Between the trimmed V and J ends, which lost 10 bases and 7 bases, there was a span of 10 bases. For the CDR3, the DNA is TGCGCCGGCCGGCAGAATACGCAGTATTTT. Its protein is CAGRQNTQYF.

The chain joins TRBV12-3 or TRBV12-4 to TRBJ1-2; D might be TRBD1 (6 bases). V gave up 6 bases and J gave up 6 bases, with 20 bases separating them. The CDR3 runs to 15 residues. The CDR3 DNA sequence: TGTGCCAGCAGACCCGGACAGATCAACGTTAATGGCTACACCTTC. It specifies CASRPGQINVNGYTF.

The V gene is TRBV5-1, the J gene TRBJ2-3, with a possible D match to TRBD1 (6 bases). This CDR3 is built from 16 residues. V dropped 4 bases and J dropped 4 bases, with 19 bases sitting between them. In germline, CDR1 is SGHRS, CDR2 YFSETQ. The CDR3 bases are TGCGCCAGCAGCCCGCTACAGGGAGACCGCGCAGATACGCAGTATTTT. It is translated as CASSPLQGDRADTQYF.

The CDR3 region is CASSGQGAKTEAFF. CDR3 sequence (DNA): TGTGCCAGCAGCGGACAGGGGGCGAAGACTGAAGCTTTCTTT. V and J are TRBV6-1 and TRBJ1-1, with 11 bases aligning to TRBD1. Germline V lookup: CDR1 MNHNS, CDR2 SASEGT. With V trimmed by 6 bases and J by 5 bases, 5 bases remained unmatched. The CDR3 contains 14 residues.

This chain uses TRBV2 with TRBJ2-1; a weak D match, TRBD2 (6 bases). In germline, CDR1 is SNHLY, CDR2 FYNNEI. This CDR3 has 15 residues. V was pared by 6 bases and J by 0 bases, with 12 bases between. CDR3 bases: TGTGCCAGCAGGGGGGACTTAAGCTCCTACAATGAGCAGTTCTTC. Translated: CASRGDLSSYNEQFF. Filled out from reference TRBV2 and TRBJ2-1, the complete variable domain reads EPEVTQTPSHQVTQMGQEVILRCVPISNHLYFYWYRQILGQKVEFLVSFYNNEISEKSEIFDDQFSVERPDGSNFTLKIRSTKLEDSAMYFCASRGDLSSYNEQFFGPGTRLTVL.

There are a few counts of this clonotype. The chain recombines TRBV28 with TRBJ2-7; D unclear. CDR1 and CDR2 (germline): MDHEN, SYDVKM. The V end lost 0 bases, the J end lost 6 bases, and 3 bases lay between the germline ends. The CDR3 consists of 11 residues. The CDR3, as DNA: TGTGCCAGCAGTTTATGGTTCGAGCAGTACTTC. Amino acid sequence: CASSLWFEQYF.

This clonotype was counted between two and nine times. The V gene is TRBV15, the J gene TRBJ2-5, with D possibly TRBD2 on 7 matching bases. V lost 0 bases to trimming and J lost 5 bases, with 13 bases between them. The CDR3 has 15 residues. From germline, CDR1 is LNHNV and CDR2 YYDKDF (reference sequence). In DNA, the CDR3 is TGTGCCACCAGCAGAGATGCACAGGGAGGGGAGACCCAGTACTTC. This encodes CATSRDAQGGETQYF.

The rearrangement joins TRBV28 to TRBJ1-5; no definite D call. Trimming removed 2 bases from V and 2 bases from J, with 13 bases in between. CDR3 length: 16 residues. The germline gives CDR1 MDHEN, CDR2 SYDVKM. The CDR3 reads CASSLMKGFRNQPQHF. CDR3 sequence (DNA): TGTGCCAGCAGTTTAATGAAAGGTTTTCGCAATCAGCCCCAGCATTTT.

Many counts were recorded for this clonotype. The chain employs TRBV12-3 or TRBV12-4 and TRBJ2-1, with D perhaps matching TRBD1 (6 bases). The germline V and J ends were trimmed by 5 bases and 7 bases, with 12 bases remaining between them. The CDR3 length is 13 residues. CDR3 nucleotides: TGTGCCAGCAGTCACCCGGGACAAAATGAGCAGTTCTTC. Translated: CASSHPGQNEQFF.

The rearrangement uses TRBV29-1 and TRBJ2-1; D unclear. CDR1 and CDR2 (germline): SQVTM, ANQGSEA. Trimming shortened V by 6 bases and J by 8 bases, and 8 bases separated the two germline ends. The CDR3 loop spans 10 amino acids. As DNA, the CDR3 is TGCAGCGTGAACGTCTATGAGCAGTTCTTC. Its protein is CSVNVYEQFF.

This chain connects TRBV6-5 to TRBJ1-1; D is undetermined. CDR1 and CDR2 from the germline V gene are MNHEY and SVGAGI. The ends were cut back, 2 bases at V and 5 bases at J, with 9 bases in the middle. The CDR3 is 13 residues long. Here the CDR3 reads CASSYNKGTEAFF. The CDR3 region has the DNA TGTGCCAGCAGTTACAATAAAGGGACTGAAGCTTTCTTT.

The chain couples TRBV29-1 to TRBJ2-1, with D perhaps given as TRBD1 or TRBD2 (7 bases each). Between the trimmed V and J ends, which lost 8 bases and 3 bases, there was a span of 14 bases. Germline V gives CDR1 SQVTM, CDR2 ANQGSEA. The CDR3 contains 13 residues. The CDR3 spells CSLQGRVYNEQFF. In nucleotides, the CDR3 is TGCAGCTTACAGGGGAGGGTCTACAATGAGCAGTTCTTC.

This clonotype was counted between two and nine times. The V and J genes are TRBV4-3 and TRBJ2-1, with D maybe TRBD2 (6 bases). Trimming took 0 bases from V and 0 from J, leaving 18 bases between them. CDR3 size: 19 residues. Per germline, CDR1 LGHNA and CDR2 YSLEER. The CDR3 nucleotides are TGCGCCAGCAGCCAAGATAGGGCGGGGACCCATAGCTCCTACAATGAGCAGTTCTTC. Translating gives CASSQDRAGTHSSYNEQFF.

V is TRBV20-1 and J is TRBJ2-1; D might be TRBD2 (6 bases). V shed 6 bases and J shed 4 bases, with 19 bases lying between them. This CDR3 spans 15 amino acids. Germline V lookup: CDR1 DFQATT, CDR2 SNEGSKA (reference sequence). The CDR3 nucleotides are TGCAGTGCCGCCGACGCCGGGACTGGATACAATGAGCAGTTCTTC. As protein: CSAADAGTGYNEQFF.

The V gene is TRBV10-3, the J gene TRBJ2-2, with 11 bases aligning to TRBD2. Trimming took 4 bases from V and 4 from J; bases not matched to a gene: 2. There are 15 residues in the CDR3. The V gene's germline CDR1 is ENHRY and CDR2 SYGVKD. CDR3 nucleotides: TGTGCCATCAGTGTTACTAGCGGGAGCACCGGGGAGCTGTTTTTT. Its translation: CAISVTSGSTGELFF.

This clonotype was found a few times. The CDR3 reads CSVAPHSWGQGDTQYF. Here the CDR3 DNA reads TGCAGCGTCGCCCCCCATTCGTGGGGGCAAGGCGATACGCAGTATTTT. The genes are TRBV29-1 and TRBJ2-3, with D possibly being TRBD1 (6 bases). The CDR3 loop spans 16 amino acids. Germline V CDR1 and CDR2: SQVTM, ANQGSEA. V was clipped by 6 bases and J by 6 bases, with 25 bases between them.

The V gene is TRBV25-1, the J gene TRBJ2-5, with D perhaps matching TRBD1 (6 bases). Germline CDR1 MGHDK, CDR2 SYGVNS. The CDR3 consists of 18 residues. Trimming shortened V by 4 bases and J by 4 bases, and 25 bases separated the two germline ends. The CDR3 sequence is CASSGIAGVYVVGETQYF. CDR3 in DNA: TGTGCCAGCAGTGGGATTGCAGGGGTTTACGTTGTAGGAGAGACCCAGTACTTC.

The V call is TRBV5-1, the J call TRBJ1-2, with a possible D match to TRBD1 (5 bases). The CDR3 sequence is 15 residues long. Per the germline V gene, CDR1 is SGHRS and CDR2 is YFSETQ. The V end lost 0 bases, the J end lost 4 bases, and 13 bases lay between the germline ends. The DNA for the CDR3 is TGCGCCAGCAGCTTGGCCATGACGGGGGTCTATGGCTACACCTTC. Its translation is CASSLAMTGVYGYTF.

This clonotype has more than one count but fewer than ten. The gene calls are TRBV12-3 or TRBV12-4 and TRBJ1-1; D is unresolved. V shed 7 bases and J shed 1 base, with 16 bases lying between them. This CDR3 has 15 residues. The DNA for the CDR3 is TGTGCCAGCACCAACCTTGCCGTCCCGAACACTGAAGCTTTCTTT. Translation gives CASTNLAVPNTEAFF.

This clonotype was picked up a small number of times. V usage is TRBV20-1 and J usage is TRBJ2-7; D perhaps matches TRBD2 (6 bases). Germline CDR1 DFQATT, CDR2 SNEGSKA (reference sequence). The CDR3 totals 13 residues. Trimming cost V 5 bases and J 2 bases, with 13 bases left between them. The CDR3 coding sequence is TGCAGTGCTGGGGGGACTGAAGCCTACGAGCAGTACGTC. Its protein is CSAGGTEAYEQYV.

This clonotype was counted ten times or more. The chain links TRBV29-1 to TRBJ1-1; possible D gene TRBD1, 6 bases. The CDR3 length is 15 residues. V lost 4 bases and J 1 base, leaving 16 bases between the germline ends. Germline assignment: CDR1 SQVTM and CDR2 ANQGSEA. CDR3 protein: CSVVMRQAPNTEAFF. CDR3 in DNA: TGCAGCGTTGTCATGAGACAGGCCCCGAACACTGAAGCTTTCTTT.

This clonotype was recorded a few times. The chain joins TRBV12-3 or TRBV12-4 to TRBJ2-5; D might be TRBD1 (5 bases). V was cut by 2 bases and J by 4 bases, with 14 bases left in between. CDR3 size: 15 residues. For the CDR3, the DNA is TGTGCCAGCAGTTTAAGCTATAGGGGTTCAGAGACCCAGTACTTC. Translation gives CASSLSYRGSETQYF.

V gene TRBV5-1 combines with J gene TRBJ1-1; possibly TRBD1 for D (5 bases). CDR3 length: 15 amino acids. Trimming cost V 4 bases and J 0 bases, with 13 bases left between them. Germline V gene lookup returns CDR1 SGHRS and CDR2 YFSETQ. CDR3 sequence: CASSQGRIMNTEAFF. The CDR3 DNA sequence: TGCGCCAGCAGCCAGGGACGGATCATGAACACTGAAGCTTTCTTT.

In this sample, this clonotype turned up a few times. This chain connects TRBV7-2 to TRBJ2-3; TRBD2 might be the D (5 bases). Trimming pared 5 bases from V and 6 bases from J, leaving 18 bases between. Germline assignment: CDR1 SGHTA and CDR2 FQGNSA. The CDR3 contains 15 residues. CDR3 nucleotide sequence: TGTGCCAGCAGCCGCCAGAGCGGCCCCTTGGATACGCAGTATTTT. Translated: CASSRQSGPLDTQYF.

V is TRBV20-1 and J is TRBJ1-5; D unclear. The germline CDR1 and CDR2 sequences are DFQATT and SNEGSKA (reference sequence). This CDR3 has 14 amino acids. Trimming shortened V by 6 bases and J by 0 bases, and 12 bases separated the two germline ends. The DNA for the CDR3 is TGCAGTGCCAAACGAGGGTTTAGCAATCAGCCCCAGCATTTT. This sequence encodes CSAKRGFSNQPQHF.

This clonotype was seen a handful of times. The V gene is TRBV6-2 or TRBV6-3, the J gene TRBJ1-5, with 12 bases identical to TRBD1. This CDR3 region has 15 residues. Germline loops: CDR1 MNHEY, CDR2 SVGEGT. V lost 6 bases and J lost 7; bases outside the gene matches: 7. DNA for the CDR3: TGTGCCAGCAGGCAAGCGGGACAGGGGGCCCAGCCCCAGCATTTT. This gives the protein CASRQAGQGAQPQHF.

This chain joins TRBV5-6 and TRBJ2-7; 10 bases are shared with TRBD2. Germline V gene sequence: CDR1 SGHDT, CDR2 YYEEEE. V shed 1 base and J 4 bases; nucleotides not matched to a gene: 5. This CDR3 spans 15 amino acids. The DNA for the CDR3 is TGTGCCAGCAGCTTGTCGGCTAGCGGGAGTTACGAGCAGTACTTC. Amino acids: CASSLSASGSYEQYF.

This clonotype was picked up a small number of times. The V and J genes are TRBV27 and TRBJ2-2, with a tentative D call TRBD2 (6 bases). Trimming took off 3 bases at V and 4 bases at J, with 15 bases between the two ends. The germline gives CDR1 MNHEY, CDR2 SMNVEV (reference sequence). This CDR3 spans 16 amino acids. CDR3 protein: CASSFIRRRGTGELFF. The CDR3 nucleotides read TGTGCCAGCAGTTTTATTAGGAGGCGGGGCACCGGGGAGCTGTTTTTT.